The 3 T cell receptor beta chains in this list originate from one sample, sequenced in a study of blood T cells in healthy people across ages. The authors ran a second PCR of about 7 to 12 cycles using a sample-barcoded 5' primer and a J-beta primer mix. TCRdb processed the 5' RACE reads anew with MiXCR; each CDR3 protein has one entry. This sample carries about 600,000 distinct CDR3 sequences, less than 60% of them seen once, and the ten largest clones take 20% to 25%. Sequencing was carried out using blood. Receptors were obtained from a man older than 75 in good health.

Note on this clonotype: Possible read error: a much larger clone is one base away. The chain carries TRBV6-1 and TRBJ2-1; 9 bases are shared with TRBD2. The DNA end is more similar to TRBJ2-7, so the J call may be wrong. Germline CDR1 and CDR2: MNHNS and SASEGT. The CDR3 totals 17 residues. This CDR3 is CASRPTSSGISYNEQYF. CDR3 nucleotide sequence: TGTGCCAGCAGACCCACCTCTAGCGGGATCTCCTACAATGAGCAGTACTTC.

This clonotype was counted between two and nine times. The chain combines TRBV14 with TRBJ2-1; D gene unclear. Germline CDR1 is SGHDN and CDR2 is FVKESK. Trimming took 1 base from V and 7 from J, leaving 5 bases between them. The CDR3 is 12 amino acids. The DNA of the CDR3 is TGTGCCAGCAGCCAAGTATTAAATGAGCAGTTCTTC. This codes for CASSQVLNEQFF.

This clonotype was recorded at least ten times. This chain connects TRBV6-5 to TRBJ2-7; D might be TRBD2 (6 bases). Germline CDR1 reads MNHEY; CDR2 reads SVGAGI. The CDR3 consists of 12 residues. Trimming removed 6 bases at V and 6 bases at J, with 12 bases between. The CDR3 loop is CASRRTGSEQYF. CDR3 nucleotides: TGTGCCAGCAGACGGACCGGGAGCGAGCAGTACTTC.